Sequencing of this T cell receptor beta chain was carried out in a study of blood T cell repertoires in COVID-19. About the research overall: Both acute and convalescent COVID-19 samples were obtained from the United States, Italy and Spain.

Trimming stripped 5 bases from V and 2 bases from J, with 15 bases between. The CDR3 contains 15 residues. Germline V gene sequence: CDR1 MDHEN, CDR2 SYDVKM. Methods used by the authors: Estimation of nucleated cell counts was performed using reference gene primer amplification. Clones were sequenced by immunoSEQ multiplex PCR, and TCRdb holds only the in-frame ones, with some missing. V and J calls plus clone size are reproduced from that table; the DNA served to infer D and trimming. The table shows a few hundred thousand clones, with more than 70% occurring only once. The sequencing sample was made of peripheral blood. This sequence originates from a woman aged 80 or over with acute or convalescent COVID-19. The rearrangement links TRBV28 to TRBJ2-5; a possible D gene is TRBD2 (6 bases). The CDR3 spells CASSRAGRQQETQYF. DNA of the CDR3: TGTGCCAGCAGTCGAGCAGGGAGGCAGCAAGAGACCCAGTACTTC.